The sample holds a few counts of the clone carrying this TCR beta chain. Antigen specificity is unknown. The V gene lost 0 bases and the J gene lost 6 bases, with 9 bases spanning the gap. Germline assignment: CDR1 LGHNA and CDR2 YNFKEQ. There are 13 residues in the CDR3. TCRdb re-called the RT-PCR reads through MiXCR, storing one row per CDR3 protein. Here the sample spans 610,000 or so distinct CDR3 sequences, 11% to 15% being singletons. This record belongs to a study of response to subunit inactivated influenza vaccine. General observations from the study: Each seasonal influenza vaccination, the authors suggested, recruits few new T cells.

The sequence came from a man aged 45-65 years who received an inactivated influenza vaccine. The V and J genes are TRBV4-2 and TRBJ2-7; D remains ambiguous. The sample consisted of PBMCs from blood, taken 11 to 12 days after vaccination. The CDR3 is CASSQDLPGEQYF. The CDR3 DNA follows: TGTGCCAGCAGCCAAGATTTGCCCGGCGAGCAGTACTTC.